These 6 T cell receptor beta chains came from one sample sequenced in a study of CD8+ T cells in alopecia areata (dated by TCRdb to between 2018 and 2020). Library preparation was by the immunoSEQ multiplex PCR assay. For TCR sequencing, RNA was extracted from every sample and reverse transcribed into cDNA to serve as template. TCRdb took over this immuneACCESS table, retaining in-frame rearrangements with V and J assigned. Such tables are incomplete; in checked studies, under half of the missing clones stem from an unresolved V gene, and the remainder is unexplained. Present in this sample are about 180,000 clones, 51% of which were seen just once. The ten biggest clones cover 10% of the sample. Per the publication, the treatment or condition label means: oral pan-JAK inhibitor, 5-10 mg twice daily. The source material was CD8+ T cells sorted from blood, sampled around week 54, from a patient treated with tofacitinib. All receptors derive from a human donor with alopecia areata.

This clone was observed a handful of times. The chain uses TRBV21-1 and TRBJ1-1. TRBV21-1 is listed as a pseudogene. The CDR3 is made up of 19 amino acids. CDR3 sequence (DNA): TGTGCCAGCAGCAAAGGGGGAACGGGGCCGCATCACACGGGCACTGAAGCTTTCTTT. It codes for CASSKGGTGPHHTGTEAFF.

The chain joins TRBV9 to TRBJ1-2; D perhaps matches TRBD1 (6 bases). The V gene's germline CDR1 is SGDLS and CDR2 YYNGEE. Trimming took off 0 bases at V and 4 bases at J, with 10 bases between the two ends. The CDR3 has 14 amino acids. The CDR3 reads CASSVAGQLYGYTF. The CDR3 DNA follows: TGTGCCAGCAGCGTAGCGGGACAACTCTATGGCTACACCTTC.

The chain is built from TRBV7-9 and TRBJ1-1; D is perhaps TRBD1 (6 bases). This CDR3 comprises 17 residues. Trimming left V 3 bases short and J 1 base short, with 18 bases between. Germline V gene data show CDR1 as SEHNR and CDR2 as FQNEAQ (reference sequence). CDR3 residues: CASSFFPGQSQNTEAFF. The CDR3 nucleotides read TGTGCCAGCAGCTTTTTCCCCGGACAGTCGCAGAACACTGAAGCTTTCTTT.

J is TRBJ2-1 and V is TRBV11-1; TRBD2 matches at 7 bases. Looked up from germline, CDR1 is SGHAT and CDR2 is FQDESV (reference sequence). The CDR3 extends over 11 amino acids. V shed 6 bases, J shed 12 bases, and the junction held 5 bases outside the gene matches. CDR3 DNA sequence: TGTGCCAGCAGTCGCGGGGGTGGGCAGTTCTTC. Its protein is CASSRGGGQFF.

The chain links TRBV6-5 to TRBJ2-5; 7 bases are a match to TRBD1. With V trimmed by 2 bases and J by 2 bases, 8 bases remained unmatched. Germline lookup yields CDR1 MNHEY and CDR2 SVGAGI. CDR3 length: 16 residues. The CDR3: CASSYDPGQPQETQYF. CDR3 DNA sequence: TGTGCCAGCAGTTACGATCCGGGACAGCCGCAAGAGACCCAGTACTTC.

This clone was seen a handful of times. The chain has TRBV6-5 and TRBJ2-3; TRBD1 matches at 8 bases. The germline CDR1 and CDR2 sequences are MNHEY and SVGAGI. The CDR3 has 14 amino acids. The J segment lost 4 bases and the V segment lost 5 bases, leaving 5 bases of the junction unmatched. CDR3 DNA sequence: TGTGCCAGCAGTCCGACAGGGGAGGCAGATACGCAGTATTTT. Its protein is CASSPTGEADTQYF.